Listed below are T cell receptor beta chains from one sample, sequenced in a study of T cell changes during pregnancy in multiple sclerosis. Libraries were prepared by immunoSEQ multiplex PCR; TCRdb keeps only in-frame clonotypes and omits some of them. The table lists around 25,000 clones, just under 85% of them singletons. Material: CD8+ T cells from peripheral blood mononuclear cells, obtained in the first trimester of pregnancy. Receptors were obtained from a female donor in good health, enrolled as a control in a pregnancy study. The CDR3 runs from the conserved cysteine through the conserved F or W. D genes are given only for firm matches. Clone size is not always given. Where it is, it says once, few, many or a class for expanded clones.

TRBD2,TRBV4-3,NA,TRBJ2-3,TGCGCCAGCAGCCAAGACACGGAGCGGGGAAACACAGATACGCAGTATTTT,CASSQDTERGNTDTQYF
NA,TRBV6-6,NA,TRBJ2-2,TGTGCCAGCAGCCCAGACTCGGCCGGGGAGCTGTTTTTT,CASSPDSAGELFF
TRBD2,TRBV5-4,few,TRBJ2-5,TGTGCCAGCAGCTCCGGGACTAGCGGATTCCAAGAGACCCAGTACTTC,CASSSGTSGFQETQYF
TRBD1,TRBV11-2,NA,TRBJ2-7,TGTGCCAGCAGCTTCGGACAGGGGAGCTCCTACGAGCAGTACTTC,CASSFGQGSSYEQYF
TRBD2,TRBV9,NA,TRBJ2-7,TGTGCCAGCAGCGGTAAAGAGTGGCGGGGGGGCGAGCAGTACTTC,CASSGKEWRGGEQYF
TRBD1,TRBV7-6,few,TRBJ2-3,TGTGCCAGCAGCCTTAGACAGGGGGCAGATACGCAGTATTTT,CASSLRQGADTQYF
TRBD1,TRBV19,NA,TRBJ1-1,TGTGCCAGTACTCGCGGCCCCCCGGGACAGCGGAACACTGAAGCTTTCTTT,CASTRGPPGQRNTEAFF
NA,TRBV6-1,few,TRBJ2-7,TGTGCCAGCAGCGCGAAACCCGAAAACGAGCAGTACTTC,CASSAKPENEQYF
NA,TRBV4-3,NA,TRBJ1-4,TGCGCCAGCAGCCCCCCTGGGGCGGGGGTGAATGAAAAACTGTTTTTT,CASSPPGAGVNEKLFF
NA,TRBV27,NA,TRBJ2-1,TGTGCCAGCAGTTTTGGACTGAATGAGCAGTTCTTC,CASSFGLNEQFF
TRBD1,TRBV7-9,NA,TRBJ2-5,TGTGCCAGCAGCTTAGAGGGGGCAGAGACCCAGTACTTC,CASSLEGAETQYF